This T cell receptor beta chain was identified during a study of blood T cell repertoires in COVID-19. The overall study: The United States, Italy and Spain supplied acute and convalescent COVID-19 samples. T cells, B-cell-depleted T cells, or PBMCs supplied cDNA or gDNA.

Participants spanned ages about 18 to 90 years and resided in 20 to 25 US areas. Cohorts were assigned according to the clinical history that participants reported. Clones were sequenced by immunoSEQ multiplex PCR, and TCRdb holds only the in-frame ones, with some missing. The profile shows about 380,000 clones, approximately 89% of them singletons. With respect to this clone: The same CDR3 also results from other DNA sequences found in this sample.

The clonotype was recovered from a man aged 30 to 39 who had recovered from COVID-19. The source material was PBMCs or T cells enriched from blood (not recorded which).

The CDR3, as DNA: TGCGCCAGCAGCCAAGATAGGACAGGGGGTGAGACCCAGTACTTC. It is translated as CASSQDRTGGETQYF. The rearrangement links TRBV4-1 to TRBJ2-5; 10 bases are a match to TRBD1. The CDR3 length is 15 residues. The germline gives CDR1 MGHRA, CDR2 YSYEKL. V shed 0 bases, J shed 5 bases, and the junction held 3 bases outside the gene matches.